This T cell receptor beta chain was sequenced for a study of PD-1 blockade in classical Hodgkin lymphoma. Study-wide findings and caveats: Reported baseline diversity: healthy donors highest, relapsed/refractory patients lowest. Prior to therapy, complete responders displayed diversity much like that of newly diagnosed patients. TCR diversity in CD4+, not CD8+, cells rose significantly by C4D1.

Repertoires were generated with immunoSEQ multiplex PCR, while TCRdb's copy carries only in-frame clones and drops some. This sample has about 85,000 clones, with approximately 90% found just once. Germline assignment: CDR1 MNHEY and CDR2 SMNVEV (reference sequence). V was pared by 2 bases and J by 4 bases, with 9 bases between. This CDR3 has 14 residues. To note about this clone: Its cognate antigen is unknown.

Time point noted: cycle 4 day 1 (C4D1), after five to seven weeks of nivolumab. All trial patients relapsed after autologous stem cell transplantation. This clonotype originated in a human donor with classical Hodgkin lymphoma. The starting material was peripheral blood mononuclear cells (PBMCs), obtained before the fourth cycle of nivolumab. The V gene is TRBV27, the J gene TRBJ2-1; TRBD2 might be the D (5 bases). CDR3 region: CASSLLDSYNEQFF. The CDR3 DNA is TGTGCCAGCAGTTTACTGGACTCATACAATGAGCAGTTCTTC.